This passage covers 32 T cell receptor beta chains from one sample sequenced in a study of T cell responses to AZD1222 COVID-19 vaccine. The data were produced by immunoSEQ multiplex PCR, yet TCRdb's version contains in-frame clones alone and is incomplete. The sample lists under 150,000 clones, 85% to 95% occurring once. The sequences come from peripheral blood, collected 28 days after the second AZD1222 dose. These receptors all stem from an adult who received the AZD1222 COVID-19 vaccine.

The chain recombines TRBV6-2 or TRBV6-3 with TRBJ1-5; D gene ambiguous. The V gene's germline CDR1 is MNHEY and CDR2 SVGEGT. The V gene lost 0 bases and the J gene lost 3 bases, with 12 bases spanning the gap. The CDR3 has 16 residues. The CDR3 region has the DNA TGTGCCAGCAGTTACTCCCCCAGGAGCTTCAATCAGCCCCAGCATTTT. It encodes CASSYSPRSFNQPQHF.

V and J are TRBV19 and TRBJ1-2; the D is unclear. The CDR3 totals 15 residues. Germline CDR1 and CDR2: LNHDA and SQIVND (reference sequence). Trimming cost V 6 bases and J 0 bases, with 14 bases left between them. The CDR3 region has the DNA TGTGCCAGTAGATATCAAATAACGACTAACTATGGCTACACCTTC. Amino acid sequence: CASRYQITTNYGYTF.

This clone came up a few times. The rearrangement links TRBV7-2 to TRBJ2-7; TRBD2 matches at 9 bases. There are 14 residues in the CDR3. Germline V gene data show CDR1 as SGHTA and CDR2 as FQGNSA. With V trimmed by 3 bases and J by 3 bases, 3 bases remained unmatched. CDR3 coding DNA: TGTGCCAGCAGCTTCGCAGCGGGAGGCTACGAGCAGTACTTC. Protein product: CASSFAAGGYEQYF.

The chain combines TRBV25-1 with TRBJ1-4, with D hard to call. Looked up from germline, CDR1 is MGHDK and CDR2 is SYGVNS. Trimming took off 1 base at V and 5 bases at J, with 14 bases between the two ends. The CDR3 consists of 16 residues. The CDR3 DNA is TGTGCCAGCAGTGAATTACGTGATAGCCAGAATGAAAAACTGTTTTTT. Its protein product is CASSELRDSQNEKLFF.

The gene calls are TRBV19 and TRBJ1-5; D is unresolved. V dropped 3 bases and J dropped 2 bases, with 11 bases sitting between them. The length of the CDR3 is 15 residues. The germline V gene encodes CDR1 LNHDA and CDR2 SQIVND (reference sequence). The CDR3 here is CASSMLTKGNQPQHF. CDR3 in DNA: TGTGCCAGTAGTATGTTGACCAAGGGCAATCAGCCCCAGCATTTT.

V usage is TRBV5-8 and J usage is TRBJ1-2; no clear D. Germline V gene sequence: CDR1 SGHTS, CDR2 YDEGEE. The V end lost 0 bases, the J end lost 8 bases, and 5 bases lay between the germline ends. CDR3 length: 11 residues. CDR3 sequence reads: CASSLEVGYTF. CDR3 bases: TGTGCCAGCAGCTTGGAGGTCGGCTACACCTTC.

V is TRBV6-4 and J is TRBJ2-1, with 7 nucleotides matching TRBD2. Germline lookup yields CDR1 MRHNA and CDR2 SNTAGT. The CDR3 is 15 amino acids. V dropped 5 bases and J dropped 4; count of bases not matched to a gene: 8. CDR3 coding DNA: TGTGCCAGCAGTCAAGTAAGCGGGGATTACAATGAGCAGTTCTTC. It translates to CASSQVSGDYNEQFF.

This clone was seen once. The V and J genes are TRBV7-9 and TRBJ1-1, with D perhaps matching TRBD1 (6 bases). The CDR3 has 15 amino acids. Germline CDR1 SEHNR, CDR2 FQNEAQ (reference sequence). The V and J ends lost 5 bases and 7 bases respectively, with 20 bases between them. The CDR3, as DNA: TGTGCCAGCAGCCCCGGGGCGACAGGTCCGAGTGAAGCTTTCTTT. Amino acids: CASSPGATGPSEAFF.

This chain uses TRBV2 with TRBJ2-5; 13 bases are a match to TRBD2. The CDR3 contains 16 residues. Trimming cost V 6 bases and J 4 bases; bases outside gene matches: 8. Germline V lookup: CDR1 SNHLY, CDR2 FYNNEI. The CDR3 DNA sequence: TGTGCCAGCAGGCCCGGACTAGCGGGAGCGGCAGAGACCCAGTACTTC. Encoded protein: CASRPGLAGAAETQYF.

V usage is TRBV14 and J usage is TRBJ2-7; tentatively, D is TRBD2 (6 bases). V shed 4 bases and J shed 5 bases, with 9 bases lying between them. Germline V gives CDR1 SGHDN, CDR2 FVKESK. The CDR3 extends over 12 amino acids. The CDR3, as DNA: TGTGCCAGCAGCCGACGGGAGCACGAGCAGTACTTC. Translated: CASSRREHEQYF. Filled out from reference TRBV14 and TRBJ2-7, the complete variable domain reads EAGVTQFPSHSVIEKGQTVTLRCDPISGHDNLYWYRRVMGKEIKFLLHFVKESKQDESGMPNNRFLAERTGGTYSTLKVQPAELEDSGVYFCASSRREHEQYFGPGTRLTVT.

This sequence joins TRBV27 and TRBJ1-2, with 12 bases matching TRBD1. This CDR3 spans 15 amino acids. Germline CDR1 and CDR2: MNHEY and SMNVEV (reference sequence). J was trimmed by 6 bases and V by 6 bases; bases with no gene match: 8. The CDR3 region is CASSLRDRGQNGYTF. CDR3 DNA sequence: TGTGCCAGCAGCTTACGGGACAGGGGGCAGAATGGCTACACCTTC.

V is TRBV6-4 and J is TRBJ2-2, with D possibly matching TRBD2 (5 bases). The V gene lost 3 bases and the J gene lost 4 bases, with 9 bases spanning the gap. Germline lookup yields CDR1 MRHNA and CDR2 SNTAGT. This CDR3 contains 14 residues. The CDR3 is CASSEVAGTGELFF. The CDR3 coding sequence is TGTGCCAGCAGTGAAGTTGCGGGCACCGGGGAGCTGTTTTTT.

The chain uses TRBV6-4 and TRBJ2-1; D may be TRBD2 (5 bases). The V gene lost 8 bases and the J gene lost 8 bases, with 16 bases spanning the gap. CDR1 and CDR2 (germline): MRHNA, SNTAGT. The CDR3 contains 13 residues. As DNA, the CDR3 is TGTGCCAGCGCCGAGGGTAGTAGCGATGAGCAGTTCTTC. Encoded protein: CASAEGSSDEQFF.

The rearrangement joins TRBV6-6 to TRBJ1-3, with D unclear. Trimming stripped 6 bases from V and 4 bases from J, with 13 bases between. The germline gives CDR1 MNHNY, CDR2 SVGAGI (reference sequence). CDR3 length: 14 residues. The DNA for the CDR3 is TGTGCCAGCAGGGTCCTTATGGACGGAAACACCATATATTTT. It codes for CASRVLMDGNTIYF.

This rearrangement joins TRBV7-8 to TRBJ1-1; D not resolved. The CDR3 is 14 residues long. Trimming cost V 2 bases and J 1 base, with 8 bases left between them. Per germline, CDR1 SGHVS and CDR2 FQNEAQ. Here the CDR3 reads CASSLTARNTEAFF. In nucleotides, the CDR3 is TGTGCCAGCAGCTTAACAGCCAGGAACACTGAAGCTTTCTTT.

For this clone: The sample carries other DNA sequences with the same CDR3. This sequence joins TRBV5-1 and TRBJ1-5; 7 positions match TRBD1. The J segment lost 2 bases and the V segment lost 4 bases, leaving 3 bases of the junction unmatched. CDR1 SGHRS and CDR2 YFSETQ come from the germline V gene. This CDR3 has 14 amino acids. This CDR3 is CASSPGQGNQPQHF. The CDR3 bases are TGCGCCAGCAGCCCCGGACAGGGCAATCAGCCCCAGCATTTT.

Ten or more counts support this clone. CDR3 nucleotide sequence: TGTGCCAGCAGTGAATTAGAGAACACTGAAGCTTTCTTT. Protein: CASSELENTEAFF. The chain joins TRBV2 to TRBJ1-1; D gene unclear. The CDR3 contains 13 residues. Trimming pared 2 bases from V and 1 base from J, leaving 5 bases between. The V gene's germline CDR1 is SNHLY and CDR2 FYNNEI. Using reference TRBV2 and TRBJ1-1 for the parts outside the CDR3, the full variable domain is EPEVTQTPSHQVTQMGQEVILRCVPISNHLYFYWYRQILGQKVEFLVSFYNNEISEKSEIFDDQFSVERPDGSNFTLKIRSTKLEDSAMYFCASSELENTEAFFGQGTRLTVV.

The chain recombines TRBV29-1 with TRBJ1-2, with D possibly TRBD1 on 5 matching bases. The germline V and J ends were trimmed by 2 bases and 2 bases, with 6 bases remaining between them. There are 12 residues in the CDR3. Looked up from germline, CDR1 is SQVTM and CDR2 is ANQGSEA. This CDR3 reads CSVERQNYGYTF. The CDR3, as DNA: TGCAGCGTTGAAAGACAGAACTATGGCTACACCTTC. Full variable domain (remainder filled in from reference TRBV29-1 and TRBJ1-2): SAVISQKPSRDICQRGTSLTIQCQVDSQVTMMFWYRQQPGQSLTLIATANQGSEATYESGFVIDKFPISRPNLTFSTLTVSNMSPEDSSIYLCSVERQNYGYTFGSGTRLTVV.

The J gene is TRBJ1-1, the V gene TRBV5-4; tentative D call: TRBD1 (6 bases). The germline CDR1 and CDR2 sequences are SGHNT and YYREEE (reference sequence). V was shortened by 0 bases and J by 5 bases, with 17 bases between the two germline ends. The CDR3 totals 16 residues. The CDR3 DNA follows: TGTGCCAGCAGCTTGGGGGTATGGGGGGCCCGAACTGAAGCTTTCTTT. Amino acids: CASSLGVWGARTEAFF.

The DNA for the CDR3 is TGTGCCAGCAGCCTGTCAGGAATTAGAAACACCGGGGAGCTGTTTTTT. This translates into CASSLSGIRNTGELFF. The V gene is TRBV2, the J gene TRBJ2-2; D gene uncertain. Per germline, CDR1 SNHLY and CDR2 FYNNEI. This CDR3 is 16 amino acids long. V lost 6 bases and J lost 2, with 16 bases in between.

CDR3 DNA: TGTGCCAGCAGTCTCATGGGGGCTGGGACTGAAGCTTTCTTT. Its protein is CASSLMGAGTEAFF. The chain carries TRBV7-2 and TRBJ1-1; tentatively, D is TRBD1 (6 bases). Trimming removed 6 bases from V and 5 bases from J, with 16 bases in between. The CDR3 is made up of 14 amino acids. CDR1 SGHTA and CDR2 FQGNSA come from the germline V gene.

The CDR3 sequence is CASSPDASGRVNEQFF. The CDR3 DNA reads TGTGCCAGCAGCCCCGACGCCAGCGGGAGAGTCAATGAGCAGTTCTTC. V usage is TRBV3-1 (or the pseudogene TRBV3-2) and J usage is TRBJ2-1; TRBD2 matches at 8 bases. Germline V lookup: CDR1 LGHDT, CDR2 YNNKEL (reference sequence). V was pared by 4 bases and J by 6 bases, with 11 bases of the junction left unmatched. This CDR3 is 16 amino acids long.

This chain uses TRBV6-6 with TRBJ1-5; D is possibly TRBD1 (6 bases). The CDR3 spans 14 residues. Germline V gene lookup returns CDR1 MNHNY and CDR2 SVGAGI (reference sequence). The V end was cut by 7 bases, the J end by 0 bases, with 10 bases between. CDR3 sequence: CASTQTGSNQPQHF. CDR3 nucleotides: TGTGCCAGCACCCAGACAGGTAGCAATCAGCCCCAGCATTTT.

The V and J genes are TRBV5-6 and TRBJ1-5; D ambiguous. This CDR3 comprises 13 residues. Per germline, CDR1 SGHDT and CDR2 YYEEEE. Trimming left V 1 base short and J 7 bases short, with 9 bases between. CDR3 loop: CASSLSPAQPQHF. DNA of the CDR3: TGTGCCAGCAGCTTGTCCCCCGCCCAGCCCCAGCATTTT.

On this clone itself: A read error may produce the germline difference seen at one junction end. The CDR3 loop is CASNQVGISNYGYTF. The CDR3 DNA is TGCGCCAGCAACCAAGTAGGCATATCCAACTATGGCTACACCTTC. The chain combines TRBV4-1 with TRBJ1-2; D not certain. Germline V gene sequence: CDR1 MGHRA, CDR2 YSYEKL. The CDR3 totals 15 residues.

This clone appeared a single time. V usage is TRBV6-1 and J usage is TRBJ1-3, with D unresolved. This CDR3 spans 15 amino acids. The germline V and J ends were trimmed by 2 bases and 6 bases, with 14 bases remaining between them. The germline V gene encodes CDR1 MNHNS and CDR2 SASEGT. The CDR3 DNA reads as TGTGCCAGCAGTGAATGGACTGCCATCCAAAACACCATATATTTT. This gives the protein CASSEWTAIQNTIYF.

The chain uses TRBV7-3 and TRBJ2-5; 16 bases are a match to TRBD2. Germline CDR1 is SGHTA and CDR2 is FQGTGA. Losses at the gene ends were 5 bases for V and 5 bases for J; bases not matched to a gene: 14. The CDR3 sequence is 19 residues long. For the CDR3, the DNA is TGTGCCAGCAGCACTACCGGAGGGACTAGCGGGGGGGCACACGAGACCCAGTACTTC. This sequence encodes CASSTTGGTSGGAHETQYF.

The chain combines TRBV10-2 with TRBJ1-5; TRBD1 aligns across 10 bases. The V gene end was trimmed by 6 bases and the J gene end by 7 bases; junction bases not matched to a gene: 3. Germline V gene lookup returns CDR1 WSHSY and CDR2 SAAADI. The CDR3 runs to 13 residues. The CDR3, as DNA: TGCGCCAGCAGCAGGGACAGGGGACAGCCCCAGCATTTT. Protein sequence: CASSRDRGQPQHF.

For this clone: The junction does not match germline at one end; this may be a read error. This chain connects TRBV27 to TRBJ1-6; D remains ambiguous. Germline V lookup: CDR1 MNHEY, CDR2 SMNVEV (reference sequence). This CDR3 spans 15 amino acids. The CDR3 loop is CASSWSGSYNSPLHF. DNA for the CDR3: TGTGCCAGTAGTTGGTCAGGCTCCTATAATTCACCCCTCCACTTT.

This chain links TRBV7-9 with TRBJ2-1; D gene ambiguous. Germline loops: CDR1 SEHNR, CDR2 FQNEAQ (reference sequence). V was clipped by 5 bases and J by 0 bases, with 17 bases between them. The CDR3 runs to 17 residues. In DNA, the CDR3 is TGTGCCAGCAGCCTGGCCCCGACTGGCAGCTCCTACAATGAGCAGTTCTTC. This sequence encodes CASSLAPTGSSYNEQFF. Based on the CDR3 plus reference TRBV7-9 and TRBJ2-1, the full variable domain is DTGVSQNPRHKITKRGQNVTFRCDPISEHNRLYWYRQTLGQGPEFLTYFQNEAQLEKSRLLSDRFSAERPKGSFSTLEIQRTEQGDSAMYLCASSLAPTGSSYNEQFFGPGTRLTVL.

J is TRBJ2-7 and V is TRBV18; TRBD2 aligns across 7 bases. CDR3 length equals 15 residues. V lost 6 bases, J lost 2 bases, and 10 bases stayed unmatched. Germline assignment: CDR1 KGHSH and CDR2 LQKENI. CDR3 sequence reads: CASSGGTPGPYEQYF. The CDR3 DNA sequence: TGTGCCAGCTCGGGAGGGACCCCGGGGCCCTACGAGCAGTACTTC.

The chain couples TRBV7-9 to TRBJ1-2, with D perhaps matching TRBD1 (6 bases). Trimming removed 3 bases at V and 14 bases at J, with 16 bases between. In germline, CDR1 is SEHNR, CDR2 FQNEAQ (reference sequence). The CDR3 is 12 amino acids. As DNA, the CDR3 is TGTGCCAGCAGCTTCGGGCCCTGGGGGCCGACCTTC. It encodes CASSFGPWGPTF.